Listed below are T cell receptor beta chains from one sample, sequenced in a study of cytomegalovirus exposure and HLA in healthy donors. The method was immunoSEQ multiplex PCR; TCRdb's version includes in-frame clones alone and lacks a portion of them. This table holds about 140,000 clones, around 90% found once. Material: PBMCs. The receptors here all came from a woman between 40 and 50 years old in good health and CMV-seronegative. CDR3s include the opening cysteine and the closing phenylalanine or tryptophan. A D gene is named only where the DNA matches it firmly. The size of a clone is reported for some rows only, either as once, few or many, or as a class for expanded clones.

D: .; length: 15; J: TRBJ2-1; V: TRBV5-1; size: .; CDR3: CASSLASAEYNEQFF; DNA: TGCGCCAGCAGCTTGGCCTCGGCGGAATACAATGAGCAGTTCTTC
D: TRBD1; length: 15; J: TRBJ1-1; V: TRBV5-4; size: .; CDR3: CASSLNTGGPTEAFF; DNA: TGTGCCAGCAGCCTGAATACAGGGGGACCCACTGAAGCTTTCTTT
D: .; length: 16; J: TRBJ2-5; V: TRBV10-2; size: .; CDR3: CASSESLSRGQETQYF; DNA: TGCGCCAGCAGTGAGTCTCTTAGCAGAGGCCAAGAGACCCAGTACTTC
D: .; length: 14; J: TRBJ2-7; V: TRBV18; size: .; CDR3: CASSPDQGPYEQYF; DNA: TGTGCCAGCTCACCAGACCAGGGGCCCTACGAGCAGTACTTC
D: .; length: 13; J: TRBJ1-2; V: TRBV5-4; size: .; CDR3: CASGGFSNYGYTF; DNA: TGTGCCTCCGGAGGGTTTTCGAACTATGGCTACACCTTC
D: .; length: 15; J: TRBJ2-5; V: TRBV2; size: .; CDR3: CASSGLAGEGETQYF; DNA: TGTGCCAGCAGTGGGTTGGCGGGTGAGGGAGAGACCCAGTACTTC
D: .; length: 14; J: TRBJ1-2; V: TRBV10-1; size: .; CDR3: CASSDATENYGYTF; DNA: TGCGCCAGCAGTGACGCGACAGAAAACTATGGCTACACCTTC
D: TRBD1; length: 15; J: TRBJ2-7; V: TRBV29-1; size: .; CDR3: CSVEDLGQGTNEQYF; DNA: TGCAGCGTTGAAGATTTGGGACAGGGTACCAACGAGCAGTACTTC
D: TRBD1; length: 15; J: TRBJ1-3; V: TRBV7-9; size: once; CDR3: CSSSKQGAIGNTIYF; DNA: TGTTCCAGCAGCAAACAGGGGGCGATCGGAAACACCATATATTTT
D: TRBD2; length: 15; J: TRBJ2-7; V: TRBV5-1; size: .; CDR3: CASSLAESGSYEQYF; DNA: TGCGCCAGCAGCTTGGCCGAAAGCGGGAGTTACGAGCAGTACTTC
D: .; length: 12; J: TRBJ2-3; V: TRBV9; size: .; CDR3: CASSVVLDTQYF; DNA: TGTGCCAGCAGCGTAGTACTTGATACGCAGTATTTT
D: .; length: 13; J: TRBJ2-3; V: TRBV5-1; size: .; CDR3: CASSLAITDTQYF; DNA: TGCGCCAGCAGCTTGGCCATCACAGATACGCAGTATTTT
D: .; length: 12; J: TRBJ1-5; V: TRBV5-5; size: .; CDR3: CASSSLNQPQHF; DNA: TGTGCCAGCAGCTCCTTGAATCAGCCCCAGCATTTT
D: .; length: 14; J: TRBJ2-1; V: TRBV6-1; size: once; CDR3: CASSEATEMDEQFF; DNA: TGTGCCAGCAGTGAGGCGACAGAGATGGATGAGCAGTTCTTC
D: .; length: 12; J: TRBJ2-1; V: TRBV7-2; size: .; CDR3: CASSSSGTQQFF; DNA: TGTGCCAGCAGCTCCTCCGGGACACAGCAGTTCTTC
D: .; length: 15; J: TRBJ2-2; V: TRBV19; size: .; CDR3: CASWGGHGNTGELFF; DNA: TGTGCCAGCTGGGGGGGGCACGGGAACACCGGGGAGCTGTTTTTT
D: .; length: 14; J: TRBJ2-1; V: TRBV6-1; size: .; CDR3: CASSPTGWGNEQFF; DNA: TGTGCCAGCAGCCCGACAGGATGGGGAAATGAGCAGTTCTTC
D: TRBD1; length: 15; J: TRBJ2-7; V: TRBV5-5; size: .; CDR3: CASSLTGGSSYEQYF; DNA: TGTGCCAGCAGCTTGACAGGGGGTAGCTCCTACGAGCAGTACTTC
D: TRBD1; length: 14; J: TRBJ2-1; V: TRBV6-1; size: .; CDR3: CASSPDRVNNEQFF; DNA: TGTGCCAGCAGCCCGGACAGGGTAAACAATGAGCAGTTCTTC
D: .; length: 17; J: TRBJ2-3; V: TRBV5-8; size: once; CDR3: CASSLTLTAASTDTQYF; DNA: TGTGCCAGCAGCCTTACCTTGACAGCAGCTAGCACAGATACGCAGTATTTT
D: TRBD1; length: 16; J: TRBJ1-2; V: TRBV15; size: .; CDR3: CATSRPQLRGNYGYTF; DNA: TGTGCCACCAGCAGACCCCAACTCAGGGGGAACTATGGCTACACCTTC
D: TRBD2; length: 16; J: TRBJ2-7; V: TRBV5-1; size: few; CDR3: CASSQGLAGVHYEQYF; DNA: TGCGCCAGCAGTCAGGGACTAGCGGGAGTGCACTACGAGCAGTACTTC
D: .; length: 12; J: TRBJ2-3; V: TRBV7-2; size: .; CDR3: CASSLFGDTQYF; DNA: TGTGCCAGCAGCTTATTCGGAGATACGCAGTATTTT
D: TRBD1; length: 18; J: TRBJ2-5; V: TRBV7-9; size: .; CDR3: CASSLVRLNRGPWETQYF; DNA: TGTGCCAGCAGCCTAGTTCGCCTCAACAGGGGGCCATGGGAGACCCAGTACTTC
D: TRBD1; length: 15; J: TRBJ1-2; V: TRBV6-5; size: once; CDR3: CASSFSGTENYGYTF; DNA: TGTGCCAGCAGTTTCTCCGGGACAGAAAACTATGGCTACACCTTC
D: TRBD1; length: 14; J: TRBJ1-2; V: TRBV5-6; size: few; CDR3: CASSPGQGNYGYTF; DNA: TGTGCCAGCAGCCCAGGACAGGGTAACTATGGCTACACCTTC
D: TRBD1; length: 17; J: TRBJ1-5; V: TRBV5-3; size: .; CDR3: CARSLQSVRGYDQPQHF; DNA: TGTGCCAGAAGCTTGCAATCTGTCAGGGGGTATGATCAGCCCCAGCATTTT
D: TRBD1; length: 15; J: TRBJ1-2; V: TRBV5-5; size: .; CDR3: CASSLGTGTNYGYTF; DNA: TGTGCCAGCAGCTTAGGGACAGGGACAAACTATGGCTACACCTTC
D: .; length: 13; J: TRBJ2-1; V: TRBV6-6; size: .; CDR3: CASSLTGQNEQFF; DNA: TGTGCCAGCAGCCTGACAGGTCAGAATGAGCAGTTCTTC
D: TRBD1; length: 15; J: TRBJ1-6; V: TRBV5-1; size: .; CDR3: CASSTGDRGNSPLHF; DNA: TGCGCCAGCAGCACAGGGGACAGGGGTAATTCACCCCTCCACTTT
D: .; length: 12; J: TRBJ2-7; V: TRBV2; size: .; CDR3: CASRATGGEQYF; DNA: TGTGCCAGCAGAGCGACCGGCGGCGAGCAGTACTTC
D: .; length: 12; J: TRBJ1-5; V: TRBV30; size: .; CDR3: CAWSAPGGSQHF; DNA: TGTGCCTGGAGTGCCCCGGGGGGGTCCCAGCATTTT
D: TRBD1; length: 13; J: TRBJ2-5; V: TRBV5-8; size: .; CDR3: CASTKTGLETQYF; DNA: TGTGCCAGCACCAAGACAGGGTTAGAGACCCAGTACTTC
D: .; length: 14; J: TRBJ1-5; V: TRBV7-9; size: .; CDR3: CASSLAGLNQPQHF; DNA: TGTGCCAGCAGCTTAGCGGGGCTTAATCAGCCCCAGCATTTT
D: .; length: 13; J: TRBJ1-2; V: TRBV10-3; size: .; CDR3: CAIRSTGNYGYTF; DNA: TGTGCCATCAGATCGACGGGGAACTATGGCTACACCTTC
D: .; length: 14; J: TRBJ1-3; V: TRBV6-5; size: .; CDR3: CASSYGHATDTIYF; DNA: TGTGCCAGCAGTTACGGACACGCCACGGACACCATATATTTT
D: TRBD1; length: 15; J: TRBJ2-7; V: TRBV6-1; size: .; CDR3: CASRGGTGFSYEQYF; DNA: TGTGCCAGCAGGGGGGGGACAGGGTTCTCCTACGAGCAGTACTTC
D: .; length: 13; J: TRBJ1-2; V: TRBV7-8; size: .; CDR3: CASSEQPNYGYTF; DNA: TGTGCCAGCAGCGAACAGCCAAACTATGGCTACACCTTC
D: .; length: 12; J: TRBJ2-7; V: TRBV9; size: .; CDR3: CASSGLLGEQYF; DNA: TGTGCCAGCAGCGGACTTTTGGGCGAGCAGTACTTC
D: TRBD2; length: 15; J: TRBJ2-5; V: TRBV11-3; size: .; CDR3: CASSPSGSLWETQYF; DNA: TGTGCCAGCAGCCCTAGCGGTAGCCTGTGGGAGACCCAGTACTTC
D: .; length: 14; J: TRBJ2-7; V: TRBV7-8; size: .; CDR3: CASSLVAGSYEQYF; DNA: TGTGCCAGCAGCTTAGTGGCAGGATCGTACGAGCAGTACTTC
D: .; length: 14; J: TRBJ2-2; V: TRBV27; size: .; CDR3: CASSLKPVVGELFF; DNA: TGTGCCAGCAGTCTAAAACCGGTAGTCGGGGAGCTGTTTTTT
D: .; length: 12; J: TRBJ1-2; V: TRBV6-5; size: .; CDR3: CASSGYRVGYTF; DNA: TGTGCCAGCAGTGGTTACAGGGTTGGCTACACCTTC
D: TRBD2; length: 12; J: TRBJ2-5; V: TRBV11-3; size: .; CDR3: CASRSGSETQYF; DNA: TGTGCCAGCAGGAGCGGGAGTGAGACCCAGTACTTC
D: TRBD2; length: 18; J: TRBJ2-3; V: TRBV7-7; size: .; CDR3: CASSLATSGGGGTDTQYF; DNA: TGTGCTAGCAGCTTAGCAACTAGCGGGGGTGGCGGTACAGATACGCAGTATTTT
D: TRBD2; length: 13; J: TRBJ2-3; V: TRBV10-3; size: .; CDR3: CATGLGGTDTQYF; DNA: TGTGCGACCGGACTAGGGGGCACAGATACGCAGTATTTT